Listed here is a single T cell receptor (beta chain). Which antigen it targets is not known. No base quality values were provided; no much bigger clone lies one nucleotide off. TCR CDR3 regions were amplified from genomic DNA by multiplex PCR using the deep immunoSEQ assay. Genomic DNA extracted from each cell subset was distributed evenly over all wells of several immunoSEQ 96-well plates, and each plate served as one replicate. For sorted subsets, each replicate PCR was loaded with 200 ng genomic DNA, equivalent to 25,000 to 35,000 T cell genomes. Purified libraries were quantified with a Qubit 3.0 fluorometer, sized on a Bioanalyzer 2100, and re-quantified with the KAPA Library Quantification kit. Each immunoSEQ 96-well plate was sequenced on its own single-read 150-cycle Illumina NextSeq 550 flow cell. Per the authors' processing: Because the immunoSEQ output held only junctional sequences and lacked quality scores, the filtering could not match the filtering applied to full-length reads. To assign V/J genes and CDR3, sequences were annotated using PyIR, a Python wrapper for IgBLAST v1.9, with IMGT germline references. Any read was removed if the V/J assignment was weak (E-value above 1e-6), the CDR3 was missing, or the read contained stop codons, out-of-frame junctions, or ambiguous translated residues. V3J clonotypes were defined as sequences sharing the same inferred V gene, J gene, and CDR3 amino acid sequence. Percentage overlap between repertoires was calculated by dividing the number of shared unique clonotypes by the size of the smaller repertoire. Three approaches were used to assess repertoire richness: RTK rarefaction, the Chao1 estimator, and Recon v2.1 estimates of unobserved clonotypes. Generation probabilities for all TCRbeta clonotypes obtained by the gDNA method from a handful of donors were computed using OLGA. As stored in TCRdb, this immuneACCESS dataset retains in-frame rearrangements with V and J assigned. A fraction of the clones does not appear; measured against another copy, unresolved V genes explain less than half of the discrepancy, and the remainder lacks a known reason. That table furnishes V, J and clone size, whereas the DNA furnished D and trimming. For this sample the table gives some 2,000,000 clones, of which around 95% were detected only once. The ten largest clones add up to around 0.13% of the sample.

The donors were healthy, HIV-negative adults who had no recently reported acute infections or vaccinations. Every donor was a Caucasian adult residing in Nashville, Tennessee, USA. Magnetic negative selection was used to enrich CD4+ T cells, after which naive cells were positively selected on CD45RA and the negative fraction became the memory subset. Blood was collected by leukapheresis, and PBMCs were isolated by Ficoll-Histopaque density gradient centrifugation and then cryopreserved in liquid nitrogen vapor phase. Analytical flow cytometry was used to check the purity and quantity of every magnetically sorted T cell population. Genomic DNA was isolated from each sorted fraction and quantified by UV absorbance on a Nanodrop 2000c. The junction shows trimming of 4 bases on V and 5 bases on J, and the gene matches do not reach 5 bases of it. The CDR3 goes from the cysteine to the phenylalanine over 14 residues. Of all the DNA, just the CDR3 is kept, 42 bases in frame from base 1. From the germline V gene (reference sequence), CDR1 is MNHEY and CDR2 is SMNVEV.

The data originate from a study of shared clonotypes between healthy human individuals (dated by TCRdb to 2020 to 2021). The study in broad terms: Three men and a couple of women, aged 18 to 49 years, made up the cohort. For each donor, three plates each were used for CD4 naive and CD4 memory, two plates were used for CD8 naive, and one plate was used for CD8 memory. Blood TCR repertoires of about five healthy adults were deeply sequenced to estimate repertoire size and the extent of clonotype sharing between individuals. To increase sequencing depth and limit assay-specific biases, different laboratories used diverse techniques to prepare libraries and sequence TCR repertoires. Leukapheresis yielded between about 0.94 and 8.9 billion PBMCs per donor.

What the work shows at the level of the full study, not this receptor alone: The small number of donors limited the genetic and exposure-history diversity represented. Compared with non-shared clonotypes, the clonotypes found in all four sorted-subset donors had higher generation probabilities. Even with the large sequencing depth, rarefaction of the sorted-subset datasets indicated that sequencing was incomplete. Pairwise subsampling led to the expectation that sequencing depth would affect the degree of clonotype sharing among donors. Roughly 5.2% of naive CD4, roughly 3.6% of naive CD8, roughly 2.4% of memory CD4, and more than 0.35% of memory CD8 clonotypes were shared across several donors. Naive subsets generally had larger estimated clonotype richness than memory subsets did. Sampling was restricted to blood, and TCR repertoires in tissue are likely to differ from TCR repertoires in blood.

Sequenced input: naive CD4+ T cells sorted from blood. What the cell subset or site label conveys for this sample: CD45RA+ positively selected. The TCR originated in a man younger than 30 in good health. The sequence joins TRBV27 to TRBJ2-1, with 7 middle bases fitting TRBD1. The nucleotide sequence is TGTGCCAGCAGTTATGACAGGGTAAACAATGAGCAGTTCTTC. The encoded protein is CASSYDRVNNEQFF.